This TCR beta chain was recorded in a study of CD8+CD57+ T cells in acquired aplastic anemia. Study background: Each DNA sample taken from sorted CD4+ and CD8+ cells came to around 3.4 ug on average.

This clonotype was observed many times. Its antigen is unidentified. By flow cytometry, patients selected for sequencing had shown an expansion of CD8+CD57+ cells. No patient had been given any therapy when blood was sampled. Template material for TCR beta VDJ and CDR3 profiling consisted of genomic DNA. TCRdb ran MiXCR on the reads and lists one entry per CDR3 protein. The sample has about 200,000 distinct CDR3 sequences; approximately 51% are singletons. Regarding the study as a whole: With respect to CD8+ Simpson's diversity, patients and controls did not differ significantly. There were 25 to 30 CD8+ CDR3 sequences that occurred in both patients and controls.

This TCR was recovered from a human donor with aplastic anemia. The specimen was sorted CD4+, CD8+, or CD8+CD57+ T cells (not recorded which) from PBMCs.

In DNA, the CDR3 is TGCAGTGCTAGTAATGCGTATACGCAGTATTTT. As protein: CSASNAYTQYF. The chain carries TRBV20-1 and TRBJ2-3; D not certain. This CDR3 spans 11 amino acids. The V end lost 3 bases, the J end lost 7 bases, and 8 bases lay between the germline ends. Germline V gives CDR1 DFQATT, CDR2 SNEGSKA (reference sequence).